This TCR beta chain was recorded in a study of blood T cell repertoires in COVID-19. Background on the study: The samples span acute and convalescent COVID-19 from the United States, Italy and Spain.

Germline CDR1 SGHTA, CDR2 FQGTGA. V lost 5 bases and J 1 base, leaving 10 bases between the germline ends. The length of the CDR3 is 14 residues. Here immunoSEQ multiplex PCR was the method, and the copy in TCRdb shows in-frame clones only, minus some. The repertoire holds about 260,000 clones, with 88% as singletons. The sequence was collected from a man in his 60s who had recovered from COVID-19. The V and J genes are TRBV7-3 and TRBJ2-3; tentative D call: TRBD2 (6 bases). Sequencing used peripheral blood. In DNA form, the CDR3 reads TGTGCCAGCAGCACGGGGGTGGGCACAGATACGCAGTATTTT. Protein: CASSTGVGTDTQYF. Full variable domain (rest looked up from reference TRBV7-3 and TRBJ2-3): GAGVSQTPSNKVTEKGKYVELRCDPISGHTALYWYRQSLGQGPEFLIYFQGTGAADDSGLPNDRFFAVRPEGSVSTLKIQRTERGDSAVYLCASSTGVGTDTQYFGPGTRLTVL.